Following are 11 T cell receptor beta chains from one sample sequenced in a study of T cell responses to AZD1222 COVID-19 vaccine. Some clones are missing from TCRdb's copy, which holds only in-frame ones; the method was immunoSEQ multiplex PCR. Altogether 120,000 or so clones are present, approximately 91% being singletons, with the ten largest covering around a quarter. The sequenced sample was peripheral blood, obtained on day 0 of AZD1222 vaccination. These receptors were collected from an adult in good health.

The CDR3 coding sequence is TGTGCCAGCAGCTTAGATCCGGGGGTAACCGCTGAAGCTTTCTTT. Translating gives CASSLDPGVTAEAFF. This rearrangement joins TRBV7-2 to TRBJ1-1; the D gene is possibly TRBD1 (5 bases). Germline CDR1 and CDR2: SGHTA and FQGNSA. Between the trimmed V and J ends, which lost 1 base and 6 bases, there was a span of 15 bases. The CDR3 runs 15 residues. Full variable domain (rest looked up from reference TRBV7-2 and TRBJ1-1): GAGVSQSPSNKVTEKGKDVELRCDPISGHTALYWYRQSLGQGLEFLIYFQGNSAPDKSGLPSDRFSAERTGGSVSTLTIQRTQQEDSAVYLCASSLDPGVTAEAFFGQGTRLTVV.

The DNA for the CDR3 is TGTGCCAGCAGCGTAGACCACCAGGGTGAAGCTTTCTTT. Its protein product is CASSVDHQGEAFF. This sequence joins TRBV9 and TRBJ1-1, with a tentative D call TRBD1 (5 bases). The V end lost 0 bases, the J end lost 7 bases, and 10 bases lay between the germline ends. CDR3 length equals 13 residues. The germline CDR1 and CDR2 sequences are SGDLS and YYNGEE.

V is TRBV3-1 (or the pseudogene TRBV3-2) and J is TRBJ2-2; 10 bases align to TRBD1. In germline, CDR1 is LGHDT, CDR2 YNNKEL (reference sequence). J was trimmed by 4 bases and V by 8 bases; bases with no gene match: 1. The CDR3 has 13 residues. The CDR3 here is CASGQGVTGELFF. CDR3 bases: TGTGCCAGCGGACAGGGGGTCACCGGGGAGCTGTTTTTT.

This chain uses TRBV6-1 with TRBJ1-5; perhaps TRBD1 as D (5 bases). The CDR3 totals 16 residues. Trimming shortened V by 2 bases and J by 3 bases, and 14 bases separated the two germline ends. The V gene's germline CDR1 is MNHNS and CDR2 SASEGT. CDR3 in DNA: TGTGCCAGCAGTGAACTTTTTAGGGGTAACAATCAGCCCCAGCATTTT. It codes for CASSELFRGNNQPQHF.

The chain has TRBV4-2 and TRBJ1-2; D may be TRBD1 (5 bases). This CDR3 is built from 15 residues. CDR1 LGHNA and CDR2 YNFKEQ come from the germline V gene. V was shortened by 0 bases and J by 6 bases, with 14 bases between the two germline ends. CDR3 sequence reads: CASSQDHRGEDGYTF. As DNA, the CDR3 is TGTGCCAGCAGCCAAGATCACAGAGGGGAGGATGGCTACACCTTC.

V and J are TRBV2 and TRBJ1-6; tentatively, D is TRBD1 (6 bases). The V end was cut by 1 base, the J end by 9 bases, with 13 bases between. The V gene's germline CDR1 is SNHLY and CDR2 FYNNEI. The CDR3 has 15 amino acids. CDR3 nucleotides: TGTGCCAGCAGTGAAGAGCTGGGGGCAACTTCACCCCTCCACTTT. Protein: CASSEELGATSPLHF.

The table lists this clone with a count of one. V gene TRBV28 combines with J gene TRBJ1-4; 7 nucleotides agree with TRBD1. Germline lookup yields CDR1 MDHEN and CDR2 SYDVKM. V shed 10 bases, J shed 7 bases, and the junction held 9 bases outside the gene matches. The CDR3 sequence is 13 residues long. In DNA form, the CDR3 reads TGTGCCATAATGGAGGGGGCGGTTGAAAAACTGTTTTTT. Amino acids: CAIMEGAVEKLFF.

V usage is TRBV15 and J usage is TRBJ2-6; TRBD2 agrees at 10 bases. CDR1 LNHNV and CDR2 YYDKDF come from the germline V gene (reference sequence). This CDR3 has 19 residues. Unmatched junction bases numbered 9, after V lost 1 base and J lost 3 bases. The CDR3 region is CATSRAHPSGGDGANVLTF. In DNA, the CDR3 is TGTGCCACCAGCAGAGCCCACCCAAGCGGGGGGGATGGGGCCAACGTCCTGACTTTC.

The rearrangement links TRBV20-1 to TRBJ1-1; D gene ambiguous. This CDR3 is built from 15 residues. The V end lost 3 bases, the J end lost 0 bases, and 14 bases lay between the germline ends. Germline loops: CDR1 DFQATT, CDR2 SNEGSKA (reference sequence). The DNA for the CDR3 is TGCAGTGCTAGTGGTCGGATGCAAATGAACACTGAAGCTTTCTTT. It encodes CSASGRMQMNTEAFF.

This sequence joins TRBV5-5 and TRBJ2-3, with a possible D match to TRBD2 (5 bases). Deletions cut 2 bases from V and 4 bases from J, with 14 bases between. The V gene's germline CDR1 is SGHKS and CDR2 YYEKEE (reference sequence). The CDR3 runs to 15 residues. CDR3 sequence: CASSLSLAPADTQYF. The CDR3 region has the DNA TGTGCCAGCAGCTTATCTCTAGCACCCGCAGATACGCAGTATTTT.

The rearrangement joins TRBV10-3 to TRBJ2-2; D is perhaps TRBD1 or TRBD2 (5 bases each). The CDR3 extends over 13 amino acids. The ends were cut back, 6 bases at V and 6 bases at J, with 11 bases in the middle. The V gene's germline CDR1 is ENHRY and CDR2 SYGVKD. For the CDR3, the DNA is TGTGCCATCAGGGATCAGGGAGCCGGGGAGCTGTTTTTT. It translates to CAIRDQGAGELFF.